The sample holds one count of the clone carrying this T cell receptor (beta chain). Its antigen is currently unknown. This CDR3 is built from 15 residues. J was trimmed by 3 bases and V by 4 bases; bases with no gene match: 6. Germline-derived CDR1 and CDR2 are SGHNT and YYREEE (reference sequence). CD45RA-negative memory and CD45RA+ naive subsets were split from the CD4+ cells. The data derive from a study of shared clonotypes between healthy human individuals. Study summary: Aged between 18 and 49, the donors were a couple of women and three men. Each donor contributed plates that comprised three CD4 naive, three CD4 memory, two CD8 naive and one CD8 memory.

Data came from immunoSEQ multiplex PCR; TCRdb stores just in-frame clones and leaves some out. Of roughly 1.5 million clones listed, 98% are singletons. Notes on the study in general: The donor pool, a small one, limited the genetic and exposure-history diversity represented.

Sequencing was done on a sample of naive CD4+ T cells sorted from blood. Specified subset: CD45RA+ positively selected. The receptor comes from a man aged 25 to 40 in good health. The rearrangement uses TRBV5-4 and TRBJ2-3, with 9 bases identical to TRBD2. This chain's CDR3 is CASSRSGSATDTQYF. CDR3 nucleotides: TGTGCCAGCAGCCGTAGCGGGAGCGCTACAGATACGCAGTATTTT.